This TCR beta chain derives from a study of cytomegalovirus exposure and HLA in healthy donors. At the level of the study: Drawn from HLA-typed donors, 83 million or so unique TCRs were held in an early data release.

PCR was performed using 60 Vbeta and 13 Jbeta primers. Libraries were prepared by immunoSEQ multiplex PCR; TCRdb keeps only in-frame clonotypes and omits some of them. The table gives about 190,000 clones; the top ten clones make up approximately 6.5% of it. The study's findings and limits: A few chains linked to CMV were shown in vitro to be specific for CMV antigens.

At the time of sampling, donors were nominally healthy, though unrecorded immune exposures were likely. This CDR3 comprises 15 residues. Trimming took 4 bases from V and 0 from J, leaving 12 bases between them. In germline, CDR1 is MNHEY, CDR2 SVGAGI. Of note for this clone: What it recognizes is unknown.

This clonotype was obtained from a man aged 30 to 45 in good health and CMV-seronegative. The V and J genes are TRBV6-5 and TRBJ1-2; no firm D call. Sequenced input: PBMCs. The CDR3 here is CASSLFSVANYGYTF. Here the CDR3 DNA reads TGTGCCAGCAGTTTGTTTTCGGTGGCTAACTATGGCTACACCTTC.